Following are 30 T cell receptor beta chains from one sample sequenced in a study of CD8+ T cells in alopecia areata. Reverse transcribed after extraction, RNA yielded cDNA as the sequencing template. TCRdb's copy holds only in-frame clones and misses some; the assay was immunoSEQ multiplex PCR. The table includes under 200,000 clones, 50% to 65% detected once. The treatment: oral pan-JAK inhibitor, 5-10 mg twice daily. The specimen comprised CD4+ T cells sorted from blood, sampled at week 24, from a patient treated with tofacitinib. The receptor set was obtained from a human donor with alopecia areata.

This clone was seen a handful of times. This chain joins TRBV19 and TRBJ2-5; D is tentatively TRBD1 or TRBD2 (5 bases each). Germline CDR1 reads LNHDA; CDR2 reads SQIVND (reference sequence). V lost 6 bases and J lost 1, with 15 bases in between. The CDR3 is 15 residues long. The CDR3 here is CASRDRGALQETQYF. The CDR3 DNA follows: TGTGCCAGTAGAGACAGAGGGGCCCTCCAAGAGACCCAGTACTTC.

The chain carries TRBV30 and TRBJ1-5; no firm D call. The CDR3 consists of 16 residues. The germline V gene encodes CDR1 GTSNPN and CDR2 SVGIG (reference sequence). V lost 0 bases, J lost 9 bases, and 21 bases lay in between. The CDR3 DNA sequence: TGTGCCTGGAGTGTAGCTGGTCGACCGGCTCTAATGCCCCAGCATTTT. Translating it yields CAWSVAGRPALMPQHF.

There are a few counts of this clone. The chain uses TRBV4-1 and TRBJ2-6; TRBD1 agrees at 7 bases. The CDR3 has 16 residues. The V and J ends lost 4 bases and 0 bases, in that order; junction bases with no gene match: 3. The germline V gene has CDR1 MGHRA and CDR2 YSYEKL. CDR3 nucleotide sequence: TGCGCCAGCAGCCCAACAGGGGCCTCTGGGGCCAACGTCCTGACTTTC. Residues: CASSPTGASGANVLTF.

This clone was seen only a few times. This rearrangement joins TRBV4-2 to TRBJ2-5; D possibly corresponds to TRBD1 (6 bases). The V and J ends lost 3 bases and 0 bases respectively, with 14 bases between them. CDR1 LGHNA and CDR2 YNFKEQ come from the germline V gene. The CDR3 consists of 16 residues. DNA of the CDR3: TGTGCCAGCAGCCAGGGACCGGACAGTTACCAAGAGACCCAGTACTTC. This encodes CASSQGPDSYQETQYF.

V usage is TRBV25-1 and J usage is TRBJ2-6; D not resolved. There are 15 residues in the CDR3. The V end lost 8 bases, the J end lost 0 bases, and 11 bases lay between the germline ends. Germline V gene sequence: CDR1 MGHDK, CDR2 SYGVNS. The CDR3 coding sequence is TGTGCCAGCCTTTCGCCGTACTCTGGGGCCAACGTCCTGACTTTC. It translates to CASLSPYSGANVLTF.

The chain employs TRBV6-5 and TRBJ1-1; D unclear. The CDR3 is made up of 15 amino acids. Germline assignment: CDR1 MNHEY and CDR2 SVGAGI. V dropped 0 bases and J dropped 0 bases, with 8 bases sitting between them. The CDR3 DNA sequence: TGTGCCAGCAGTTACTCTCAGATCTTGAACACTGAAGCTTTCTTT. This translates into CASSYSQILNTEAFF.

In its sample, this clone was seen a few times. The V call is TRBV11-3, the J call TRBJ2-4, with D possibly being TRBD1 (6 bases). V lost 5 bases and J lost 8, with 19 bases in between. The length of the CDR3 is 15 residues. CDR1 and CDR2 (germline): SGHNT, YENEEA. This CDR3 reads CASSAPGAPRDIQYF. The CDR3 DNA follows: TGTGCCAGCAGCGCCCCAGGGGCCCCGAGGGACATTCAGTACTTC. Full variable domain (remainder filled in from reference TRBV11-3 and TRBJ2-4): EAGVVQSPRYKIIEKKQPVAFWCNPISGHNTLYWYLQNLGQGPELLIRYENEEAVDDSQLPKDRFSAERLKGVDSTLKIQPAELGDSAVYLCASSAPGAPRDIQYFGAGTRLSVL.

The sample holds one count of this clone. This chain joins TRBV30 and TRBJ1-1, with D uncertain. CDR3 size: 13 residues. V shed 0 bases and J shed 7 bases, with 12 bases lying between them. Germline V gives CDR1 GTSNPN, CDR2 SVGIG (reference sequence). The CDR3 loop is CAWSVPGFGEAFF. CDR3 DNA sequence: TGTGCCTGGAGTGTACCAGGATTCGGTGAAGCTTTCTTT.

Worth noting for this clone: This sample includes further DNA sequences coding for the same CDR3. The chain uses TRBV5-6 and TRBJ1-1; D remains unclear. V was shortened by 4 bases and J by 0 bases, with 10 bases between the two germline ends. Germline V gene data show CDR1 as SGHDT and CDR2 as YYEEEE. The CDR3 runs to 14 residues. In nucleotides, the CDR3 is TGTGCCAGCAGCGTTGGGCAGCTGAACACTGAAGCTTTCTTT. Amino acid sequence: CASSVGQLNTEAFF.

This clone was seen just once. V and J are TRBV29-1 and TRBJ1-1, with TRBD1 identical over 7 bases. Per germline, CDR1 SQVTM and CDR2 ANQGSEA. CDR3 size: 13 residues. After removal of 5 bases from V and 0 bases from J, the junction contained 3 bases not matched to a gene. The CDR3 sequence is CSVRTGLNTEAFF. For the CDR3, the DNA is TGCAGCGTTCGGACAGGCTTGAACACTGAAGCTTTCTTT. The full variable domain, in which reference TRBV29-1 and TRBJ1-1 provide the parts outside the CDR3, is SAVISQKPSRDICQRGTSLTIQCQVDSQVTMMFWYRQQPGQSLTLIATANQGSEATYESGFVIDKFPISRPNLTFSTLTVSNMSPEDSSIYLCSVRTGLNTEAFFGQGTRLTVV.

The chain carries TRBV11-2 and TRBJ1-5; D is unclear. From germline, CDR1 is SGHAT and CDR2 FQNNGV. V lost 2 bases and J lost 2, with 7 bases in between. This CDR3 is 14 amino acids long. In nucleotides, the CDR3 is TGTGCCAGCAGCTTAATGTCCGGCAATCAGCCCCAGCATTTT. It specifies CASSLMSGNQPQHF. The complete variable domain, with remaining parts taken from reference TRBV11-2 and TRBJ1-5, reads EAGVAQSPRYKIIEKRQSVAFWCNPISGHATLYWYQQILGQGPKLLIQFQNNGVVDDSQLPKDRFSAERLKGVDSTLKIQPAKLEDSAVYLCASSLMSGNQPQHFGDGTRLSIL.

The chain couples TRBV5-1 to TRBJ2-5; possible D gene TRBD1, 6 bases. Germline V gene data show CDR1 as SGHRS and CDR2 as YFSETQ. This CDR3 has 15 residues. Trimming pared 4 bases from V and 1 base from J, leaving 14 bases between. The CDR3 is CASSPKDRLQETQYF. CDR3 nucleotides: TGCGCCAGCAGCCCCAAGGACAGACTCCAAGAGACCCAGTACTTC.

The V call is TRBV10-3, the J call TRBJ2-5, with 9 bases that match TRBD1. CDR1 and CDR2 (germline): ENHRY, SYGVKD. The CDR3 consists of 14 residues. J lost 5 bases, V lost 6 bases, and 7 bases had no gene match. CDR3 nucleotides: TGTGCCATCAGCCCCGGGACAGGGCAGGAGACCCAGTACTTC. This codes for CAISPGTGQETQYF.

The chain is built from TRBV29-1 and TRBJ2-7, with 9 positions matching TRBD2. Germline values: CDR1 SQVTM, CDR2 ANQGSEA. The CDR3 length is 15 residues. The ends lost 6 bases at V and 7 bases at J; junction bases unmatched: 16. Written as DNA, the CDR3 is TGCAGCGTCGGCACGCAAGCGGGGGGTCCTAGAGAGCAGTACTTC. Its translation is CSVGTQAGGPREQYF.

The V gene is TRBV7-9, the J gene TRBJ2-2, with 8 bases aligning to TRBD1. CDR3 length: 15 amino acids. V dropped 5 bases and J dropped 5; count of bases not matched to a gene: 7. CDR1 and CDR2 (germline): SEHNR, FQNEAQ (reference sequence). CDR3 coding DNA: TGTGCCAGCAGCCAACGACAGGGGTTTACCGGGGAGCTGTTTTTT. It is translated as CASSQRQGFTGELFF.

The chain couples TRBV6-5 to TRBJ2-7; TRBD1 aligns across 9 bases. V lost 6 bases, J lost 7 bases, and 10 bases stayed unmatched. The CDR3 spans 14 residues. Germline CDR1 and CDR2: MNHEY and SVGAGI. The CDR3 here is CASRKGQGRWEQYF. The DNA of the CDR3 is TGTGCCAGCAGAAAGGGACAGGGCCGGTGGGAGCAGTACTTC.

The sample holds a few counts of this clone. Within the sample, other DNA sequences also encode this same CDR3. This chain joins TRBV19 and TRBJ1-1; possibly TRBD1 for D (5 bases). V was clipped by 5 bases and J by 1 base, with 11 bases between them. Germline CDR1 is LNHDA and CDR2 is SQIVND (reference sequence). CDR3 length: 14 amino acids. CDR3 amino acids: CASSPGTENTEAFF. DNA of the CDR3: TGTGCCAGTAGTCCCGGGACCGAGAACACTGAAGCTTTCTTT.

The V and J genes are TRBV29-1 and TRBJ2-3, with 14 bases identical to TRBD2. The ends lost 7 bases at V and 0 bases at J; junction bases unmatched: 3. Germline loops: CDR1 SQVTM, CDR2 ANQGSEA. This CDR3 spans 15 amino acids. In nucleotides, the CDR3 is TGCAGCGGGGGACTAGCGGGGGCTAGCACAGATACGCAGTATTTT. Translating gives CSGGLAGASTDTQYF.

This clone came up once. CDR3 DNA sequence: TGTGCCAGCAGTTTGGGGCAGCAAGCGGGACACAAAGAGACCCAGTACTTC. Amino acid sequence: CASSLGQQAGHKETQYF. The V and J genes are TRBV27 and TRBJ2-5, with D perhaps matching TRBD2 (7 bases). The germline V and J ends were trimmed by 3 bases and 3 bases, with 20 bases remaining between them. The germline gives CDR1 MNHEY, CDR2 SMNVEV (reference sequence). The CDR3 extends over 17 amino acids.

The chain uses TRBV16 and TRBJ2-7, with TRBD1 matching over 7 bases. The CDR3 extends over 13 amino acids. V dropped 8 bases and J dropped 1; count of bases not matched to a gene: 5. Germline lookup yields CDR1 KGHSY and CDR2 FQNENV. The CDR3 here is CASGLDRSYEQYF. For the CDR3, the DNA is TGTGCCAGCGGCCTGGACAGGTCCTACGAGCAGTACTTC.

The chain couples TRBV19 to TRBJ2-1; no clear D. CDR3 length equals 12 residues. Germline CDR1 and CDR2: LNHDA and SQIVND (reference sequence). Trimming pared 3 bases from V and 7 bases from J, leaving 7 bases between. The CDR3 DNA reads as TGTGCCAGTAGTATGTTCGGGAATGAGCAGTTCTTC. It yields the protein CASSMFGNEQFF.

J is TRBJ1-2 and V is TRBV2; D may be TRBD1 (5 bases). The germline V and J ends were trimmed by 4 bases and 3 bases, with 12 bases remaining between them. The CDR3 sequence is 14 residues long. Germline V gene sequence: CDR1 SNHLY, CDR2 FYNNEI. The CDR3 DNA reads TGTGCCAGCAGTGGTCACGGACAAGACTATGGCTACACCTTC. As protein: CASSGHGQDYGYTF.

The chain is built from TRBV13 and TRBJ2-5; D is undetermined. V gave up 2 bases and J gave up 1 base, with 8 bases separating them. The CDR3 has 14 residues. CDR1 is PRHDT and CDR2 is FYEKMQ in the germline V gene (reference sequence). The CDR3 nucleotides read TGTGCCAGCAGCTTAAACGGCAGCCAAGAGACCCAGTACTTC. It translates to CASSLNGSQETQYF.

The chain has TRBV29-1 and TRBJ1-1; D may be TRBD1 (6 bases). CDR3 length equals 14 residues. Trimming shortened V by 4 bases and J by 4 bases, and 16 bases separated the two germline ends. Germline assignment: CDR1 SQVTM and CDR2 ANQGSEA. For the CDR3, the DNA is TGCAGCGTTGTAGGCAGGGGTGGAAGCACTGAAGCTTTCTTT. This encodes CSVVGRGGSTEAFF. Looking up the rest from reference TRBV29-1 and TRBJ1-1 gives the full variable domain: SAVISQKPSRDICQRGTSLTIQCQVDSQVTMMFWYRQQPGQSLTLIATANQGSEATYESGFVIDKFPISRPNLTFSTLTVSNMSPEDSSIYLCSVVGRGGSTEAFFGQGTRLTVV.

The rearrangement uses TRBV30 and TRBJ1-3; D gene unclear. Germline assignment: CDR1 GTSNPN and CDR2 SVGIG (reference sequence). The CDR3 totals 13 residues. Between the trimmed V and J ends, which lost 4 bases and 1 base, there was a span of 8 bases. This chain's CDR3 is CAWIGDSGNTIYF. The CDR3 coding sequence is TGTGCCTGGATAGGTGATTCTGGAAACACCATATATTTT.

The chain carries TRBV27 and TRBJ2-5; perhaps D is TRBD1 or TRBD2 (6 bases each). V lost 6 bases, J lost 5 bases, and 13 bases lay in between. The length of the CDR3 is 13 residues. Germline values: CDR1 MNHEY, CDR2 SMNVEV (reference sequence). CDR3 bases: TGTGCCAGCAGCCCTCGGGGGCGGGAGACCCAGTACTTC. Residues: CASSPRGRETQYF.

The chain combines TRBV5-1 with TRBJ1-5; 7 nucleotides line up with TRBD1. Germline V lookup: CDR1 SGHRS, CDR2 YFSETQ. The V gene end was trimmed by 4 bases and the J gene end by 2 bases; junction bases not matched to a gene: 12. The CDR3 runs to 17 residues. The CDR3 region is CASSPTPTGSGNQPQHF. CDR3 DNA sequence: TGCGCCAGCAGCCCGACCCCGACAGGGTCGGGCAATCAGCCCCAGCATTTT.

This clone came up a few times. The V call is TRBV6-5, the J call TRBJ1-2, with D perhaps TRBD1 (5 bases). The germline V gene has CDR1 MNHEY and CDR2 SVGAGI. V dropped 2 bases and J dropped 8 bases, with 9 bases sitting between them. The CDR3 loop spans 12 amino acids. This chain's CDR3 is CASSYEGRGYTF. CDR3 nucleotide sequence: TGTGCCAGCAGTTACGAGGGGAGAGGCTACACCTTC.

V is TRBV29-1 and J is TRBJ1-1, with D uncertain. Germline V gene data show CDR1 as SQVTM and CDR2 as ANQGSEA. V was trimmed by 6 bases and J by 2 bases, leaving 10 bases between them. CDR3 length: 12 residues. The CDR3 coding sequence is TGCAGCGTCCGAAAGGTAAACACTGAAGCTTTCTTT. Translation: CSVRKVNTEAFF.

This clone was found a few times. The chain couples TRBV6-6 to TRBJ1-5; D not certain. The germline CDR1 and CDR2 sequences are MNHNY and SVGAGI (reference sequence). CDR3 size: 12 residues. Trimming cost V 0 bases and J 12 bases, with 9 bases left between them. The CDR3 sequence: CASSYSSVSQHF. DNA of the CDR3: TGTGCCAGCAGTTACTCTTCCGTGAGCCAGCATTTT.